One TCR beta chain is described in this entry. Its antigen is unknown. CDR1 LNHDA and CDR2 SQIVND come from the germline V gene (reference sequence). The CDR3 is 14 residues long. Trimming shortened V by 5 bases and J by 6 bases, and 15 bases separated the two germline ends. The data stem from a study of shared clonotypes between healthy human individuals. Study-wide points: On the whole, naive subsets had larger estimated richness than memory subsets had. The study found about 5% of naive CD4 clonotypes shared across a few donors.

Generated by immunoSEQ multiplex PCR, the TCRdb table keeps only in-frame clones and is missing some. The table has some 1 million clones, 65% to 75% seen once. This receptor was obtained from a man in his late teens or twenties in good health. The chain has TRBV19 and TRBJ2-3, with a possible D match to TRBD1 (8 bases). Material: memory CD4+ T cells sorted from blood. Subset here: CD45RA-negative fraction. DNA for the CDR3: TGTGCCAGTAGTCTACAGGGGGGGAGGGATACGCAGTATTTT. Translating gives CASSLQGGRDTQYF.